The 20 T cell receptor beta chains given below trace back to one sample, sequenced in a study of cytomegalovirus exposure and HLA in healthy donors. The method was immunoSEQ multiplex PCR; TCRdb's version includes in-frame clones alone and lacks a portion of them. The table has about 120,000 clones, around 86% seen once. The specimen sequenced was PBMCs. All receptors derive from a man between 18 and 35 years old in good health and CMV-seronegative.

The rearrangement uses TRBV19 and TRBJ1-4; D possibly corresponds to TRBD1 (5 bases). V gave up 8 bases and J gave up 4 bases, with 14 bases separating them. In germline, CDR1 is LNHDA, CDR2 SQIVND (reference sequence). This CDR3 contains 14 residues. The CDR3 is CASSWGGSNEKLFF. CDR3 DNA sequence: TGTGCCAGTTCTTGGGGGGGAAGTAATGAAAAACTGTTTTTT.

The rearrangement uses TRBV28 and TRBJ1-2; no clear D. This CDR3 contains 12 residues. Germline V gives CDR1 MDHEN, CDR2 SYDVKM. The CDR3 sequence: CAARGAFYGYTF. Written as DNA, the CDR3 is TGTGCGGCGCGCGGAGCTTTCTATGGCTACACCTTC.

This clone was seen only once. This chain uses TRBV30 with TRBJ2-5, with 13 bases lining up with TRBD2. V gave up 1 base and J gave up 4 bases; unmatched junction bases: 9. Germline V gives CDR1 GTSNPN, CDR2 SVGIG (reference sequence). This CDR3 has 17 amino acids. For the CDR3, the DNA is TGTGCCTGGAGTGCCTGGACTAGCGGGAGTTTTGGAGAGACCCAGTACTTC. Translated, it gives CAWSAWTSGSFGETQYF. Looking up the rest from reference TRBV30 and TRBJ2-5 gives the full variable domain: SQTIHQWPATLVQPVGSPLSLECTVEGTSNPNLYWYRQAAGRGLQLLFYSVGIGQISSEVPQNLSASRPQDRQFILSSKKLLLSDSGFYLCAWSAWTSGSFGETQYFGPGTRLLVL.

In DNA, the CDR3 is TGTGCCAGCAGCCCTAGCGGGGGCTCCTACGAGCAGTACTTC. The encoded protein is CASSPSGGSYEQYF. This chain uses TRBV7-2 with TRBJ2-7, with 10 bases that match TRBD2. The trim removed 5 bases at V and 0 bases at J, leaving 1 base unmatched. The CDR3 spans 14 residues. Germline values: CDR1 SGHTA, CDR2 FQGNSA.

The chain recombines TRBV10-3 with TRBJ2-2; D not certain. Trimming removed 0 bases at V and 6 bases at J, with 8 bases between. This CDR3 comprises 14 residues. CDR1 and CDR2 (germline): ENHRY, SYGVKD. The CDR3 spells CAISESVRAGELFF. The CDR3, as DNA: TGTGCCATCAGTGAGTCCGTTCGCGCCGGGGAGCTGTTTTTT.

The chain is built from TRBV27 and TRBJ1-3, with 7 bases that match TRBD1. V dropped 2 bases and J dropped 4; count of bases not matched to a gene: 8. Germline loops: CDR1 MNHEY, CDR2 SMNVEV (reference sequence). The CDR3 has 16 residues. The CDR3 region is CASSLTPGGVGNTIYF. CDR3 sequence (DNA): TGTGCCAGCAGTTTAACGCCAGGGGGAGTCGGAAACACCATATATTTT.

The CDR3 sequence is CASSLGTGLQETQYF. The CDR3 nucleotides read TGTGCCAGCAGCCTCGGGACAGGACTACAAGAGACCCAGTACTTC. This rearrangement joins TRBV11-2 to TRBJ2-5; TRBD1 agrees at 8 bases. Per the germline V gene, CDR1 is SGHAT and CDR2 is FQNNGV. The junction had 7 bases not matched to a gene; V was cut back by 5 bases and J by 2 bases. This CDR3 contains 15 residues.

The J gene is TRBJ2-7, the V gene TRBV5-1; tentative D call: TRBD2 (7 bases). In germline, CDR1 is SGHRS, CDR2 YFSETQ. The CDR3 spans 16 residues. V shed 1 base and J shed 3 bases, with 17 bases lying between them. The CDR3 protein is CASSLKAHREGYEQYF. In nucleotides, the CDR3 is TGCGCCAGCAGCTTGAAGGCCCACAGGGAGGGCTACGAGCAGTACTTC.

The rearrangement joins TRBV28 to TRBJ2-1; 10 bases agree with TRBD1. CDR1 and CDR2 from the germline V gene are MDHEN and SYDVKM. The CDR3 is made up of 16 amino acids. Trimming cost V 7 bases and J 8 bases; bases outside gene matches: 14. CDR3 sequence (DNA): TGTGCCAGCACCCCCCTGGGGACAGGGGCGGTCGATGAGCAGTTCTTC. It yields the protein CASTPLGTGAVDEQFF.

V is TRBV19 and J is TRBJ1-5; no clear D. The V end lost 2 bases, the J end lost 4 bases, and 9 bases lay between the germline ends. CDR1 LNHDA and CDR2 SQIVND come from the germline V gene (reference sequence). CDR3 length equals 14 residues. The CDR3 DNA reads as TGTGCCAGTAGTATAAGGTCAGGTAATCAGCCCCAGCATTTT. Translated: CASSIRSGNQPQHF.

The rearrangement joins TRBV5-6 to TRBJ2-2, with 12 positions matching TRBD1. The CDR3 runs 18 residues. Germline CDR1 SGHDT, CDR2 YYEEEE. Trimming cost V 0 bases and J 4 bases; bases outside gene matches: 7. The CDR3 spells CASSLEGTGGAGTGELFF. DNA of the CDR3: TGTGCCAGCAGCTTGGAGGGGACAGGGGGCGCCGGCACCGGGGAGCTGTTTTTT.

The chain links TRBV6-5 to TRBJ2-1; TRBD1 might be the D (6 bases). CDR1 and CDR2 from the germline V gene are MNHEY and SVGAGI. The CDR3 runs to 15 residues. Deletions cut 6 bases from V and 4 bases from J, with 16 bases between. CDR3 protein: CASSPPGQRYNEQFF. In DNA form, the CDR3 reads TGTGCCAGCAGCCCACCAGGACAGCGGTACAATGAGCAGTTCTTC.

The V and J genes are TRBV14 and TRBJ2-2, with D possibly being TRBD2 (6 bases). The V end was cut by 4 bases, the J end by 0 bases, with 9 bases between. This CDR3 has 15 amino acids. Looked up from germline, CDR1 is SGHDN and CDR2 is FVKESK. CDR3 bases: TGTGCCAGCAGCCCCAGACTAGCGAACACCGGGGAGCTGTTTTTT. Amino acid sequence: CASSPRLANTGELFF.

This clone occurred once. The chain uses TRBV19 and TRBJ2-7; 8 bases line up with TRBD1. CDR1 is LNHDA and CDR2 is SQIVND in the germline V gene (reference sequence). This CDR3 contains 15 residues. Trimming took 3 bases from V and 3 from J; bases not matched to a gene: 7. This chain's CDR3 is CASSIGGRGLYEQYF. CDR3 in DNA: TGTGCCAGTAGTATTGGGGGCAGGGGGCTCTACGAGCAGTACTTC.

The V gene is TRBV30, the J gene TRBJ2-1; D gene ambiguous. Germline CDR1 GTSNPN, CDR2 SVGIG (reference sequence). The CDR3 is 16 amino acids. Trimming cost V 4 bases and J 6 bases, with 22 bases left between them. CDR3 sequence (DNA): TGTGCCTGGACCCCTGGGCTTTCCTCCTTCCGCAATGAGCAGTTCTTC. This gives the protein CAWTPGLSSFRNEQFF.

V and J are TRBV6-1 and TRBJ1-1; D is unclear. The CDR3 extends over 14 amino acids. V was trimmed by 0 bases and J by 4 bases, leaving 9 bases between them. Germline V gene sequence: CDR1 MNHNS, CDR2 SASEGT. CDR3 amino acids: CASSEAGVVTEAFF. CDR3 nucleotides: TGTGCCAGCAGTGAAGCGGGCGTGGTCACTGAAGCTTTCTTT.

The chain couples TRBV30 to TRBJ1-1; D might be TRBD1 (6 bases). This CDR3 comprises 15 residues. V gave up 2 bases and J gave up 1 base, with 14 bases separating them. In germline, CDR1 is GTSNPN, CDR2 SVGIG (reference sequence). The CDR3: CAWSPPDRRNTEAFF. For the CDR3, the DNA is TGTGCCTGGAGTCCGCCTGACAGGAGGAACACTGAAGCTTTCTTT.

CDR3 loop: CASSPRGPTGELFF. CDR3 sequence (DNA): TGTGCCAGCAGCCCCAGGGGGCCGACCGGGGAGCTGTTTTTT. The chain carries TRBV6-5 and TRBJ2-2; 8 positions match TRBD1. This CDR3 is 14 amino acids long. Germline loops: CDR1 MNHEY, CDR2 SVGAGI. The V gene end was trimmed by 6 bases and the J gene end by 5 bases; junction bases not matched to a gene: 5.

This clone has only one observation. The chain recombines TRBV30 with TRBJ2-1; a possible D gene is TRBD1 (7 bases). Germline CDR1 GTSNPN, CDR2 SVGIG (reference sequence). Trimming removed 6 bases from V and 7 bases from J, with 19 bases in between. This CDR3 region has 14 residues. The CDR3 protein is CACTVGAGGNEQFF. CDR3 sequence (DNA): TGTGCCTGCACTGTTGGGGCAGGGGGGAATGAGCAGTTCTTC.

V gene TRBV7-6 combines with J gene TRBJ2-7; 9 positions match TRBD1. The CDR3 has 13 amino acids. V trimming: 2 bases; J trimming: 7 bases; junction bases outside the gene matches: 3. Germline lookup yields CDR1 SGHVS and CDR2 FNYEAQ. In nucleotides, the CDR3 is TGTGCCAGCAGCTTATCGACAGGGGGAGAGCAGTACTTC. It codes for CASSLSTGGEQYF. The whole variable domain, remainder taken from reference TRBV7-6 and TRBJ2-7, is GAGVSQSPRYKVTKRGQDVALRCDPISGHVSLYWYRQALGQGPEFLTYFNYEAQQDKSGLPNDRFSAERPEGSISTLTIQRTEQRDSAMYRCASSLSTGGEQYFGPGTRLTVT.